The 27 T cell receptor beta chains below come from one sample, sequenced in a study of T-cell reconstitution after alpha-beta-depleted transplantation in children. The authors prepared the TCRbeta library with unique molecular identifiers. TCRdb passed the PCR reads through MiXCR, listing each CDR3 protein once. The data contain hundreds of thousands of distinct CDR3 sequences, about 16% of them singletons. Sample: PBMCs, mostly from graft donor cells, taken 360 days after TCRalphabeta/CD19-depleted stem cell transplant. The receptors derive from a male patient aged 2 to 9 who had a stem cell transplant for acute lymphoblastic leukemia, so the T cells may come from the graft donor.

The chain uses TRBV10-1 and TRBJ1-1; 9 nucleotides match TRBD1. CDR1 WNHNN and CDR2 SYGVQD come from the germline V gene (reference sequence). CDR3 length: 14 amino acids. V gave up 5 bases and J gave up 8 bases; unmatched junction bases: 9. The DNA for the CDR3 is TGCGCCAGCAGTCACACAGGGGGCCAAACCGAAGCTTTCTTT. Protein product: CASSHTGGQTEAFF.

The chain employs TRBV28 and TRBJ2-4, with 13 nucleotides matching TRBD2. This CDR3 is built from 16 residues. The V gene's germline CDR1 is MDHEN and CDR2 SYDVKM. With 5 bases clipped from V and 7 bases from J, the junction kept 8 bases outside the gene matches. The CDR3 loop is CASSPTSGREQNIQYF. The CDR3 DNA follows: TGTGCCAGCAGTCCTACTAGCGGGAGGGAGCAGAACATTCAGTACTTC.

This clonotype was seen ten or more times. The chain combines TRBV9 with TRBJ2-1; D may be TRBD2 (5 bases). Germline values: CDR1 SGDLS, CDR2 YYNGEE. V was shortened by 0 bases and J by 3 bases, with 16 bases between the two germline ends. The length of the CDR3 is 17 residues. DNA of the CDR3: TGTGCCAGCAGCGTAGTGGCGGCCCCCGGAGGCTACAATGAGCAGTTCTTC. It translates to CASSVVAAPGGYNEQFF.

Ten or more counts support this clonotype. The chain joins TRBV7-9 to TRBJ2-3, with D perhaps TRBD2 (6 bases). The ends were cut back, 5 bases at V and 2 bases at J, with 14 bases in the middle. The CDR3 totals 15 residues. Per the germline V gene, CDR1 is SEHNR and CDR2 is FQNEAQ (reference sequence). CDR3 bases: TGTGCCAGCAGCCTCGCGGGATCCAACACAGATACGCAGTATTTT. As protein: CASSLAGSNTDTQYF.

J is TRBJ1-1 and V is TRBV2; 11 bases fit TRBD1. Germline V CDR1 and CDR2: SNHLY, FYNNEI. The CDR3 totals 15 residues. Losses at the gene ends were 8 bases for V and 0 bases for J; bases not matched to a gene: 5. CDR3 protein: CASADRGQMNTEAFF. The CDR3 coding sequence is TGTGCCAGCGCGGACAGGGGGCAAATGAACACTGAAGCTTTCTTT.

The chain links TRBV19 to TRBJ2-4; D unclear. The V end was cut by 4 bases, the J end by 0 bases, with 13 bases between. CDR1 LNHDA and CDR2 SQIVND come from the germline V gene (reference sequence). This CDR3 is built from 16 residues. The chain's CDR3 is CASSSLTDQAKNIQYF. Written as DNA, the CDR3 is TGTGCCAGTAGTAGCTTGACGGACCAAGCCAAAAACATTCAGTACTTC.

This clonotype was seen once. This chain links TRBV11-1 with TRBJ2-1; D is ambiguous. From germline, CDR1 is SGHAT and CDR2 FQDESV (reference sequence). This CDR3 region has 15 residues. V was trimmed by 5 bases and J by 5 bases, leaving 16 bases between them. The DNA of the CDR3 is TGTGCCAGCAGCCCACGCAAACCCTTTCACAATGAGCAGTTCTTC. The encoded protein is CASSPRKPFHNEQFF.

A remark on this clonotype: A much larger clone lies one base from this, so it may be a read error. This chain connects TRBV5-1 to TRBJ2-3; TRBD1 matches 8 bases. This CDR3 region has 14 residues. J was trimmed by 7 bases and V by 0 bases; bases with no gene match: 4. Germline V gene sequence: CDR1 SGHRS, CDR2 YFSETQ. The DNA of the CDR3 is TGCGCCAGCAGCTTGGGACAGGGGATATATACGCAGTATTTT. Translated, it gives CASSLGQGIYTQYF. Together with reference TRBV5-1 and TRBJ2-3, the CDR3 gives the full variable domain: KAGVTQTPRYLIKTRGQQVTLSCSPISGHRSVSWYQQTPGQGLQFLFEYFSETQRNKGNFPGRFSGRQFSNSRSEMNVSTLELGDSALYLCASSLGQGIYTQYFGPGTRLTVL.

This clonotype was picked up many times. The chain employs TRBV10-3 and TRBJ2-7, with 8 bases aligning to TRBD1. Trimming at V came to 10 bases and at J to 4 bases, leaving 3 bases not matched to a gene. Germline CDR1 reads ENHRY; CDR2 reads SYGVKD. This CDR3 comprises 11 residues. The CDR3 nucleotides are TGTGCCAGCAGGGGGCGGTACGAGCAGTACTTC. This encodes CASRGRYEQYF.

The V call is TRBV2, the J call TRBJ2-1; maybe TRBD1 (6 bases). The germline V gene encodes CDR1 SNHLY and CDR2 FYNNEI. Trimming took off 6 bases at V and 4 bases at J, with 13 bases between the two ends. CDR3 size: 14 residues. In DNA form, the CDR3 reads TGTGCCAGCAGGGACCCGGACAGTTACAATGAGCAGTTCTTC. Amino acids: CASRDPDSYNEQFF.

The genes are TRBV20-1 and TRBJ2-3; 7 nucleotides agree with TRBD1. Germline V gene sequence: CDR1 DFQATT, CDR2 SNEGSKA (reference sequence). CDR3 length equals 13 residues. V shed 4 bases, J shed 6 bases, and the junction held 7 bases outside the gene matches. The CDR3 region is CSANFLQGDTQYF. The CDR3 coding sequence is TGCAGTGCTAATTTTTTACAGGGGGATACGCAGTATTTT.

The V gene is TRBV29-1, the J gene TRBJ2-7; the D is unclear. The germline CDR1 and CDR2 sequences are SQVTM and ANQGSEA. This CDR3 comprises 12 residues. Trimming cost V 4 bases and J 2 bases, with 9 bases left between them. The CDR3 nucleotides are TGCAGCGTTGGGGGTGGTCCCTACGAGCAGTACTTC. Protein product: CSVGGGPYEQYF.

This clonotype was observed a few times. The V gene is TRBV28, the J gene TRBJ2-2, with 7 bases aligning to TRBD2. The CDR3 contains 18 residues. The V gene end was trimmed by 3 bases and the J gene end by 6 bases; junction bases not matched to a gene: 16. The V gene's germline CDR1 is MDHEN and CDR2 SYDVKM. CDR3 sequence reads: CASSFLLLRESTSGELFF. The CDR3 DNA follows: TGTGCCAGCAGTTTTCTCTTATTGCGGGAGAGTACCTCCGGGGAGCTGTTTTTT.

This clonotype showed up just a few times. The rearrangement joins TRBV30 to TRBJ1-5, with 7 bases identical to TRBD1. This CDR3 is 14 amino acids long. Germline CDR1 and CDR2: GTSNPN and SVGIG (reference sequence). V dropped 4 bases and J dropped 0; count of bases not matched to a gene: 3. CDR3 protein: CAWNRGSSNQPQHF. DNA of the CDR3: TGTGCCTGGAACAGGGGATCTAGCAATCAGCCCCAGCATTTT.

The chain carries TRBV20-1 and TRBJ2-7, with D possibly being TRBD1 (6 bases). This CDR3 contains 12 residues. Trimming cost V 3 bases and J 9 bases, with 15 bases left between them. Germline values: CDR1 DFQATT, CDR2 SNEGSKA (reference sequence). The CDR3 loop reads CSASNRAQGQYF. As DNA, the CDR3 is TGCAGTGCTAGTAACAGGGCGCAGGGGCAGTACTTC.

The rearrangement links TRBV12-3 or TRBV12-4 to TRBJ2-1, with 7 bases that match TRBD1. The CDR3 is made up of 10 amino acids. The trim removed 5 bases at V and 12 bases at J, leaving 1 base unmatched. The chain's CDR3 is CASSTGAQFF. The CDR3 coding sequence is TGTGCCAGCAGTACAGGGGCGCAGTTCTTC.

This clonotype came up a few times. The rearrangement links TRBV5-6 to TRBJ2-1; TRBD1 agrees at 7 bases. The CDR3 has 14 amino acids. V dropped 4 bases and J dropped 8; count of bases not matched to a gene: 9. Germline V gives CDR1 SGHDT, CDR2 YYEEEE. CDR3 sequence: CASSPGVGGYEQFF. The CDR3 DNA reads as TGTGCCAGCAGCCCTGGTGTAGGGGGCTATGAGCAGTTCTTC. The entire variable domain, with the rest obtained from reference TRBV5-6 and TRBJ2-1, is as follows: DAGVTQSPTHLIKTRGQQVTLRCSPKSGHDTVSWYQQALGQGPQFIFQYYEEEERQRGNFPDRFSGHQFPNYSSELNVNALLLGDSALYLCASSPGVGGYEQFFGPGTRLTVL.

This clonotype has just a few counts. The rearrangement links TRBV4-2 to TRBJ2-2; 13 nucleotides match TRBD2. Germline V gene data show CDR1 as LGHNA and CDR2 as YNFKEQ. There are 18 residues in the CDR3. The ends lost 0 bases at V and 6 bases at J; junction bases unmatched: 7. In nucleotides, the CDR3 is TGTGCCAGCAGCCAAGATGGACTAGCGGGAGTCACTCCCGGGGAGCTGTTTTTT. Translating gives CASSQDGLAGVTPGELFF.

The chain carries TRBV7-2 and TRBJ1-2, with D unresolved. The V end lost 5 bases, the J end lost 3 bases, and 10 bases lay between the germline ends. Germline V gene data show CDR1 as SGHTA and CDR2 as FQGNSA. The CDR3 runs 13 residues. The CDR3 sequence: CASSQSLDYGYTF. DNA for the CDR3: TGTGCCAGCAGCCAGTCCTTGGACTATGGCTACACCTTC.

This chain connects TRBV9 to TRBJ1-6; a weak D match, TRBD1 (6 bases). The V end lost 0 bases, the J end lost 3 bases, and 13 bases lay between the germline ends. The CDR3 is made up of 17 amino acids. CDR1 and CDR2 (germline): SGDLS, YYNGEE. CDR3 in DNA: TGTGCCAGCAGCGTAGATGGCAGGGGCCTCTATAATTCACCCCTCCACTTT. Translated: CASSVDGRGLYNSPLHF. The full variable domain, completed using reference TRBV9 and TRBJ1-6, is DSGVTQTPKHLITATGQRVTLRCSPRSGDLSVYWYQQSLDQGLQFLIQYYNGEERAKGNILERFSAQQFPDLHSELNLSSLELGDSALYFCASSVDGRGLYNSPLHFGNGTRLTVT.

The chain combines TRBV10-3 with TRBJ2-3; TRBD2 aligns across 10 bases. After removal of 11 bases from V and 6 bases from J, the junction contained 14 bases not matched to a gene. The CDR3 consists of 15 residues. Looked up from germline, CDR1 is ENHRY and CDR2 is SYGVKD. The CDR3 region is CAVNRLAGARDTQYF. Written as DNA, the CDR3 is TGTGCCGTAAACCGGCTAGCGGGAGCGAGGGATACGCAGTATTTT.

Ten or more counts support this clonotype. One end of the junction does not line up with germline, which may come from a read error. This chain joins TRBV5-1 and TRBJ2-7; a weak D match, TRBD1 (5 bases). The CDR3 totals 13 residues. Germline values: CDR1 SGHRS, CDR2 YFSETQ. In DNA form, the CDR3 reads TGTGCCAGCAGTTCCGACAGCTCCTACGAGCAGTACTTC. It codes for CASSSDSSYEQYF.

V is TRBV7-9 and J is TRBJ2-7; 14 positions match TRBD2. Germline CDR1 is SEHNR and CDR2 is FQNEAQ (reference sequence). CDR3 size: 15 residues. V trimming: 5 bases; J trimming: 5 bases; junction bases outside the gene matches: 5. CDR3 in amino acids: CASSTGLAGANEQYF. CDR3 in DNA: TGTGCCAGCAGCACGGGACTAGCGGGAGCCAACGAGCAGTACTTC.

This clonotype occurred a few times. This chain's CDR3 is CASSQARGPNEKLFF. For the CDR3, the DNA is TGCGCCAGCAGCCAAGCCCGGGGTCCTAATGAAAAACTGTTTTTT. The V call is TRBV4-3, the J call TRBJ1-4; no firm D call. V was clipped by 1 base and J by 3 bases, with 9 bases between them. The germline CDR1 and CDR2 sequences are LGHNA and YSLEER. The CDR3 contains 15 residues.

The chain uses TRBV28 and TRBJ2-1; the D is unclear. The CDR3 has 16 amino acids. The germline V gene has CDR1 MDHEN and CDR2 SYDVKM. The V and J ends lost 5 bases and 2 bases respectively, with 16 bases between them. The chain's CDR3 is CASSLTGYPTYNEQFF. The CDR3, as DNA: TGTGCCAGCAGTCTTACGGGCTACCCTACCTACAATGAGCAGTTCTTC. The variable domain in full, with the rest retrieved from reference TRBV28 and TRBJ2-1, is DVKVTQSSRYLVKRTGEKVFLECVQDMDHENMFWYRQDPGLGLRLIYFSYDVKMKEKGDIPEGYSVSREKKERFSLILESASTNQTSMYLCASSLTGYPTYNEQFFGPGTRLTVL.

The chain combines TRBV10-3 with TRBJ1-5; 8 nucleotides match TRBD1. Per the germline V gene, CDR1 is ENHRY and CDR2 is SYGVKD. V shed 11 bases and J 6 bases; nucleotides not matched to a gene: 9. The CDR3 length is 13 residues. In DNA form, the CDR3 reads TGTGCCGTTCAGGGGGCGCAAGGTCAGCCCCAGCATTTT. Its translation: CAVQGAQGQPQHF.

This clonotype has only a few counts. J is TRBJ2-1 and V is TRBV7-1; D may be TRBD1 (10 bases). TRBV7-1 is sorted into the ORF group, with uncertain function. V lost 6 bases and J lost 9, with 42 bases in between. The CDR3 consists of 22 residues. DNA for the CDR3: TGTGCCAGCAGACGTCTAACTCGGGACAGGGGACTTTTGGGCGGGAGGGGTCCTGAGCAGTTCTTC. As protein: CASRRLTRDRGLLGGRGPEQFF.